This TCR beta chain stems from a study of cytomegalovirus exposure and HLA in healthy donors. The study's findings and limits: Other equally common chains were less clonally expanded than HLA-associated TCR beta chains, a later analysis showed. CMV serostatus stood as the only immune exposure information on hand. In a later analysis, TCR association rates varied by HLA locus: DRB1 most, HLA-C fewest.

The CDR3 totals 12 residues. Germline V gene lookup returns CDR1 SNHLY and CDR2 FYNNEI. Trimming took 4 bases from V and 6 from J, leaving 6 bases between them. Points on this clone: Antigen specificity is unknown.

Primers: 60 Vbeta forward and 13 Jbeta reverse. TCRdb's copy holds only in-frame clones and misses some; the assay was immunoSEQ multiplex PCR. The sample lists some 120,000 clones; about 79% were seen once. The chain recombines TRBV2 with TRBJ1-4; D remains ambiguous. Sequenced input: PBMCs. The TCR comes from a woman younger than 35 in good health and CMV-seropositive. The CDR3 DNA reads as TGTGCCAGCAGTGGGAGGGATGAAAAACTGTTTTTT. It yields the protein CASSGRDEKLFF.